This T cell receptor (beta chain) is from a study of CD8 T cells in Susac syndrome (dated by TCRdb to between 2018 and 2020). A note on the overall study: Among the sequenced Susac syndrome patients, more than 5 had clinically active disease and fewer than 10 were in clinical remission. At the time of blood withdrawal, Susac syndrome patients were either therapy-naive, taking corticosteroids (with some also receiving IVIg), or on IVIg alone. Whether CD8+ T cell activation and differentiation in Susac syndrome was antigen driven was tested using repertoire sequencing. The clonality of the CD8+ T cell repertoire was compared across about a dozen healthy donors, some 14 Susac syndrome patients and around 15 multiple sclerosis patients. Overall study results and their limits: In the total CD8+ and CD8+ TEMRA repertoires, around 17 and five Susac-specific public clones, respectively, were identified. CD8+ repertoires in Susac syndrome showed clonal expansion, which was highest in CD8+ TEMRA cells and was greater in clinically active patients than in remitting patients. The number of individuals in the TCR sequencing and HLA analysis was recognized as being relatively small.

Peripheral blood CD8+ and CD4+ T cells from healthy donors, Susac syndrome patients and multiple sclerosis patients were profiled using high-throughput TCR beta sequencing. Recently defined diagnostic criteria for definite or probable disease were met by the Susac syndrome patients. Bulk CD8+ and CD4+ T cells were purified by magnetic negative isolation, while CD8+ TEMRA cells were enriched using FACS. Blood was drawn into EDTA tubes, processed within 24 hours, and PBMCs were isolated by density gradient centrifugation. PBMCs intended for TCR sequencing were frozen in liquid nitrogen and were later thawed in a 37 degrees C water bath. The sorted or isolated CD4+, CD8+ and CD8+ TEMRA cells reached a purity of at least 90%. With respect to this clonotype: Its recognized antigen is unknown. Qualities for individual bases were not recorded, and no much larger clone is one base off.

RNA was extracted with the RNeasy kit and roughly 0.5 to 1 ug was reverse transcribed using random hexamers. TCR beta CDR3 regions were amplified with the immunoSEQ multiplex PCR assay covering 54 Vbeta and 13 Jbeta segments. PCR amplification bias was corrected by using a synthetic template baseline for primer optimization and computational correction. As for the original processing: Reads were assigned to V, D and J genes according to IMGT and analyzed in immunoSEQ Analyzer, with only productive sequences retained. Clonality was computed as one minus Shannon entropy normalized by log2 of the number of productive unique sequences. Public and private clones were assessed among the 100 most prevalent clones of each patient and control. Clones were defined as Susac-specific if absent from the healthy and MS cohorts, from around 1,000 published viral clones and from other ImmuneACCESS disease sequences. The public reads were run again by TCRdb, first through fastp at Q25 and then through MiXCR, and only productive beta chains were kept. CDR3 protein duplicates are merged, each entry listing the most common genes and DNA. The V and J calls were determined by TCRdb, not by the authors. A total of nearly 110,000 distinct CDR3 sequences appear in this sample, around 94% of them only once. 0.41% of the sample is held by the ten biggest clonotypes.

V and J are truncated by 7 bases and 7 bases respectively, leaving an intervening sequence of 10 bases. Taken from the germline V gene, the CDR1 and CDR2 loops are MNHEY and SVGEGT. The CDR3, cysteine through phenylalanine, is 11 amino acids long. The CDR3 DNA has 33 bases and is translated from base 1. The chain is assembled from TRBV6-2 or TRBV6-3 and TRBJ1-2, with no confidently assigned D gene. The clonotype originates from a human donor with Susac syndrome. The sample taken for sequencing was CD8+ T cells from PBMCs. DNA sequence: TGTGCCAGCAATACGGGATCTGGCTACACCTTC. The encoded protein is CASNTGSGYTF.